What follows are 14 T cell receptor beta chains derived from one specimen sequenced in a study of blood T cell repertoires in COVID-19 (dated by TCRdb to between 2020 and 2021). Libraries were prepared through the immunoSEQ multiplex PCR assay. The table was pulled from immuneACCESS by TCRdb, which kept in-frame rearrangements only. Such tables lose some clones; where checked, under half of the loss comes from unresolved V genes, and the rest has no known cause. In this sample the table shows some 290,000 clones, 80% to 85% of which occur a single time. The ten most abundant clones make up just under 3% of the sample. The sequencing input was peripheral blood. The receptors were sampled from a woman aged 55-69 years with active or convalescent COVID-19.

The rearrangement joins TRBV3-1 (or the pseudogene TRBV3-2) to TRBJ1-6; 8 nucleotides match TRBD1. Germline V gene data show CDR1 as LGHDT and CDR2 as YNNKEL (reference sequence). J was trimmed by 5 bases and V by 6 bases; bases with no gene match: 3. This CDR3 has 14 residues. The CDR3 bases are TGTGCCAGCAGGCTGGGACAGGATAATTCACCCCTCCACTTT. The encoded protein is CASRLGQDNSPLHF.

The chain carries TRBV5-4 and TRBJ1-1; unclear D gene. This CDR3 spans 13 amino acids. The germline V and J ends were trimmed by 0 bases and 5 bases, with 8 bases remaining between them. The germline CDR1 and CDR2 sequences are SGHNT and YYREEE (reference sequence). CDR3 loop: CASSLDRGTEAFF. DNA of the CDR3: TGTGCCAGCAGCTTGGATCGCGGGACTGAAGCTTTCTTT.

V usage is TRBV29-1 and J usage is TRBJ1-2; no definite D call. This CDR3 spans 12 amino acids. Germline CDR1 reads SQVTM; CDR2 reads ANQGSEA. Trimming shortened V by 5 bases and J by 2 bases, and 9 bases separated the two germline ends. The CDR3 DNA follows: TGCAGCGTTTTAACAGTGAACTATGGCTACACCTTC. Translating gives CSVLTVNYGYTF.

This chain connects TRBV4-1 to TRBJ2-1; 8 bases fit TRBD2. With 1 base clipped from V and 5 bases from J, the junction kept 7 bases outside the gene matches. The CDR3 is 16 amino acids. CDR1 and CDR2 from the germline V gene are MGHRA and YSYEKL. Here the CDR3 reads CASSQVSGGGHNEQFF. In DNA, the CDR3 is TGCGCCAGCAGCCAAGTTTCGGGGGGGGGCCACAATGAGCAGTTCTTC.

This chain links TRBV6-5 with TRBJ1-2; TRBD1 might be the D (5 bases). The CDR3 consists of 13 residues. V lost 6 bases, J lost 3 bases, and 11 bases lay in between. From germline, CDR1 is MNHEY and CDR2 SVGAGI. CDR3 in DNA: TGTGCCAGCAGGGGGGGAGGGGACTATGGCTACACCTTC. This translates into CASRGGGDYGYTF.

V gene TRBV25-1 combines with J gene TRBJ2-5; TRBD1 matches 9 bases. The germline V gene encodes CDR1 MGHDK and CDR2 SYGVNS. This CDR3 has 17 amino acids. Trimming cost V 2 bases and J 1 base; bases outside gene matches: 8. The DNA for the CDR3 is TGTGCCAGCAGTGAAACTTCAGACAGGGGGTTCCAAGAGACCCAGTACTTC. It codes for CASSETSDRGFQETQYF.

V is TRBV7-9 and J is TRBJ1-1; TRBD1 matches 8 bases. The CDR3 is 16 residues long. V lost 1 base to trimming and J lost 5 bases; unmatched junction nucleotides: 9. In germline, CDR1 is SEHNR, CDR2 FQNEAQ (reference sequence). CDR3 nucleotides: TGTGCCAGCAGCTTAGGGCAGGGGGCGTCGGGGACTGAAGCTTTCTTT. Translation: CASSLGQGASGTEAFF.

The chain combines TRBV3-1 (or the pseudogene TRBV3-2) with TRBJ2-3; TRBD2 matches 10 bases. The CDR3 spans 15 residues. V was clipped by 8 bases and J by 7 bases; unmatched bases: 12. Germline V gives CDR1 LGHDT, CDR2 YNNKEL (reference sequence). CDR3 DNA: TGTGCCAGCCGTCAAGGAGCGGGGGGGCAATATACGCAGTATTTT. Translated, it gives CASRQGAGGQYTQYF.

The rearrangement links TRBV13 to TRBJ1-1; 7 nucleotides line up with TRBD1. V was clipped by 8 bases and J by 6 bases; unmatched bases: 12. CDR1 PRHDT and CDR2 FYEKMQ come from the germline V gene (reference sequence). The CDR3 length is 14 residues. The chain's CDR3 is CASLLRTGRPEAFF. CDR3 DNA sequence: TGTGCCAGCCTGCTTAGGACAGGAAGACCTGAAGCTTTCTTT.

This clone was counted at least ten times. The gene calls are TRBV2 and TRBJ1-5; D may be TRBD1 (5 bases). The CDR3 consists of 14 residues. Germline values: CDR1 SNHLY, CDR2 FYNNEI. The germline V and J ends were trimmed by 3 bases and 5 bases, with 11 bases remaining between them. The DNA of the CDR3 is TGTGCCAGCAGTGACGGTACAGGCTATCAGCCCCAGCATTTT. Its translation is CASSDGTGYQPQHF.

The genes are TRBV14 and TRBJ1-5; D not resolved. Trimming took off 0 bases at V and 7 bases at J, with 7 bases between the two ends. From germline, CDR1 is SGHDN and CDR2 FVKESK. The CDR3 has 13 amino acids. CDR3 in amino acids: CASSQDMAQPQHF. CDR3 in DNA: TGTGCCAGCAGCCAAGATATGGCCCAGCCCCAGCATTTT.

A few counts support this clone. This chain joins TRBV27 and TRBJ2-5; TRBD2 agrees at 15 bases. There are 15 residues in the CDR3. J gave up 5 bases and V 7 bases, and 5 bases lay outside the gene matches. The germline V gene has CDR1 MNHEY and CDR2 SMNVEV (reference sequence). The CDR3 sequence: CASTGLAGGRETQYF. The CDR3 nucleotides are TGTGCCAGCACCGGACTAGCGGGGGGGCGGGAGACCCAGTACTTC.

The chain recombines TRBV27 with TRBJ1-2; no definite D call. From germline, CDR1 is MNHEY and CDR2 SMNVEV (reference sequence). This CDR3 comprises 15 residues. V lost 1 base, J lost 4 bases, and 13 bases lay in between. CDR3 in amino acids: CASSLLSSSFYGYTF. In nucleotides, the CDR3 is TGTGCCAGCAGTTTATTATCCTCCTCCTTCTATGGCTACACCTTC.

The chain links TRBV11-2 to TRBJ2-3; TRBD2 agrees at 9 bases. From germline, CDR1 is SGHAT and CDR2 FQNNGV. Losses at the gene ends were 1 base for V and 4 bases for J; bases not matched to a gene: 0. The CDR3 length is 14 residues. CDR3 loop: CASSLGTSADTQYF. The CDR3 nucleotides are TGTGCCAGCAGCTTAGGGACTAGCGCAGATACGCAGTATTTT. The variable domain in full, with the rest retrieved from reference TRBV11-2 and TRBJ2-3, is EAGVAQSPRYKIIEKRQSVAFWCNPISGHATLYWYQQILGQGPKLLIQFQNNGVVDDSQLPKDRFSAERLKGVDSTLKIQPAKLEDSAVYLCASSLGTSADTQYFGPGTRLTVL.